The 15 T cell receptor beta chains below all came from one sample that was sequenced in a study of cytomegalovirus exposure and HLA in healthy donors. Researchers ran the PCR with 60 Vbeta and 13 Jbeta primers. TCRdb keeps only in-frame clones here, not all; method: immunoSEQ multiplex PCR. The top ten hold around 1.9% of the sample, which has about 120,000 clones, roughly 86% seen once. Sequenced sample: PBMCs. These receptors were taken from a man between 35 and 55 years old in good health and CMV-seronegative.

The chain carries TRBV7-9 and TRBJ2-7, with D perhaps matching TRBD1 (6 bases). CDR3 length equals 13 residues. V was trimmed by 1 base and J by 7 bases, leaving 11 bases between them. Germline V CDR1 and CDR2: SEHNR, FQNEAQ (reference sequence). Here the CDR3 reads CASSLGQGTEQYF. The CDR3 DNA sequence: TGTGCCAGCAGCTTAGGGCAGGGGACGGAGCAGTACTTC.

The rearrangement uses TRBV7-9 and TRBJ2-1; TRBD1 aligns across 9 bases. Trimming at V came to 4 bases and at J to 8 bases, leaving 6 bases not matched to a gene. This CDR3 has 14 residues. From germline, CDR1 is SEHNR and CDR2 FQNEAQ (reference sequence). CDR3 loop: CASSYRQGEDEQFF. CDR3 nucleotide sequence: TGTGCCAGCAGCTATAGACAGGGGGAGGATGAGCAGTTCTTC.

The chain combines TRBV9 with TRBJ1-1; D perhaps matches TRBD1 (6 bases). V lost 6 bases and J 4 bases, leaving 19 bases between the germline ends. CDR3 length: 15 residues. Germline V CDR1 and CDR2: SGDLS, YYNGEE. The chain's CDR3 is CASNSRGGQSTEAFF. CDR3 nucleotide sequence: TGTGCCAGCAACTCACGGGGGGGGCAGAGCACTGAAGCTTTCTTT.

The chain joins TRBV11-2 to TRBJ2-7, with TRBD2 matching over 14 bases. The ends lost 5 bases at V and 6 bases at J; junction bases unmatched: 3. Germline assignment: CDR1 SGHAT and CDR2 FQNNGV. The CDR3 consists of 14 residues. For the CDR3, the DNA is TGTGCCAGCAGCCGGACTAGCGGGGGGACCGAGCAGTACTTC. As protein: CASSRTSGGTEQYF.

This chain joins TRBV6-5 and TRBJ1-1; 12 nucleotides agree with TRBD1. CDR3 length: 15 residues. CDR1 MNHEY and CDR2 SVGAGI come from the germline V gene. Trimming removed 6 bases from V and 11 bases from J; junction bases left unmatched: 13. CDR3 bases: TGTGCCAGCAGCAGACCGGGACAGGGGGCTATGTGGGCTTTCTTT. Translation gives CASSRPGQGAMWAFF.

This chain joins TRBV14 and TRBJ2-1, with 14 positions matching TRBD2. This CDR3 comprises 15 residues. After removal of 5 bases from V and 5 bases from J, the junction contained 2 bases not matched to a gene. Germline V CDR1 and CDR2: SGHDN, FVKESK. The CDR3 spells CASSSGLAGDNEQFF. CDR3 DNA sequence: TGTGCCAGCAGCTCGGGACTAGCGGGGGACAATGAGCAGTTCTTC.

The V gene is TRBV15, the J gene TRBJ2-3; possible D gene TRBD2, 6 bases. With 5 bases removed from V and 8 bases from J, the gap between germline ends came to 20 bases. Looked up from germline, CDR1 is LNHNV and CDR2 is YYDKDF (reference sequence). This CDR3 contains 15 residues. The CDR3 loop is CATSSGQRVVVTQYF. DNA for the CDR3: TGTGCCACCAGCTCAGGTCAGCGGGTCGTGGTTACGCAGTATTTT.

The chain carries TRBV5-4 and TRBJ2-5; D is possibly TRBD2 (6 bases). CDR1 and CDR2 (germline): SGHNT, YYREEE (reference sequence). The CDR3 spans 14 residues. Trimming cost V 4 bases and J 12 bases, with 22 bases left between them. CDR3 amino acids: CASSPPQRVFREYF. In DNA, the CDR3 is TGTGCCAGCAGCCCCCCCCAGCGGGTATTTCGGGAGTACTTC.

CDR3 in DNA: TGTGCCAGCAGTGAAGTCAGGATCTCTACCCCCGGGGAGCTGTTTTTT. This sequence encodes CASSEVRISTPGELFF. The chain recombines TRBV2 with TRBJ2-2; D is unresolved. Trimming removed 1 base from V and 6 bases from J, with 15 bases in between. There are 16 residues in the CDR3. Per the germline V gene, CDR1 is SNHLY and CDR2 is FYNNEI.

This chain connects TRBV5-4 to TRBJ2-1; 13 positions agree with TRBD2. V was pared by 4 bases and J by 4 bases, with 5 bases of the junction left unmatched. Per germline, CDR1 SGHNT and CDR2 YYREEE (reference sequence). CDR3 size: 16 residues. The CDR3 is CASSPGLAGEYNEQFF. The CDR3 DNA reads as TGTGCCAGCAGCCCCGGACTAGCGGGGGAGTACAATGAGCAGTTCTTC.

The chain uses TRBV9 and TRBJ2-1; 7 bases line up with TRBD1. Germline V gives CDR1 SGDLS, CDR2 YYNGEE. V shed 4 bases and J 4 bases; nucleotides not matched to a gene: 5. CDR3 length equals 14 residues. The CDR3 protein is CASSPWTGYNEQFF. The DNA for the CDR3 is TGTGCCAGCAGCCCTTGGACAGGTTACAATGAGCAGTTCTTC.

The J gene is TRBJ2-7, the V gene TRBV28; D possibly corresponds to TRBD1 (6 bases). This CDR3 is built from 15 residues. CDR1 and CDR2 (germline): MDHEN, SYDVKM. Trimming removed 5 bases at V and 1 base at J, with 15 bases between. CDR3 coding DNA: TGTGCCAGCAGTCCGACCGGGACACCGTCCTACGAGCAGTACTTC. This translates into CASSPTGTPSYEQYF.

In this sample, this clone turned up a few times. The rearrangement uses TRBV5-1 and TRBJ1-1, with D unclear. Germline V lookup: CDR1 SGHRS, CDR2 YFSETQ. The CDR3 runs to 13 residues. V was clipped by 2 bases and J by 4 bases, with 9 bases between them. The CDR3 is CASSFNTITEAFF. The CDR3 bases are TGCGCCAGCAGCTTTAACACCATCACTGAAGCTTTCTTT.

The gene calls are TRBV15 and TRBJ2-7; D not resolved. The V end was cut by 6 bases, the J end by 0 bases, with 9 bases between. CDR1 and CDR2 (germline): LNHNV, YYDKDF (reference sequence). This CDR3 contains 13 residues. The CDR3 DNA reads TGTGCCACCAGTACATCCAGCTCCTACGAGCAGTACTTC. It is translated as CATSTSSSYEQYF.

The chain's CDR3 is CASSAMGSGLYNEQFF. As DNA, the CDR3 is TGTGCCAGCAGTGCCATGGGGAGCGGGTTATACAATGAGCAGTTCTTC. The chain combines TRBV6-1 with TRBJ2-1, with D perhaps TRBD2 (6 bases). The CDR3 is 16 residues long. Trimming pared 4 bases from V and 4 bases from J, leaving 17 bases between. Germline CDR1 and CDR2: MNHNS and SASEGT.